This T cell receptor (beta chain) comes out of a study of cytomegalovirus exposure and HLA in healthy donors. Notes on the study in general: Several V segments, TRBV6-2 and TRBV6-3 among them, could not be told apart and were dropped.

The PCR made use of 60 Vbeta and 13 Jbeta primers. Only in-frame clones appear in the TCRdb table, and some are missing; sequencing was by immunoSEQ multiplex PCR. The sample table includes some 51,000 clones. As for this clone: The antigen remains unidentified.

The CDR3 loop spans 16 amino acids. CDR1 is SGHAT, CDR2 FQNNGV, per germline. The junction had 8 bases not matched to a gene; V was cut back by 5 bases and J by 4 bases. The receptor's source is a man aged 35-49 years in good health and CMV-seropositive. Sample: PBMCs. The V call is TRBV11-2, the J call TRBJ2-7; 13 bases are a match to TRBD2. Here the CDR3 DNA reads TGTGCCAGCAGCGCGTGGACTAGCGGGAGCGGTTACGAGCAGTACTTC. It codes for CASSAWTSGSGYEQYF.